This is a list of T cell receptor beta chains from one sample in a study of cytomegalovirus exposure and HLA in healthy donors. Clones were sequenced by immunoSEQ multiplex PCR, and TCRdb holds only the in-frame ones, with some missing. The sample lists roughly 150,000 clones; approximately 61% were seen once. Sample: PBMCs. All receptors derive from a human donor in good health. Both conserved end residues are part of each CDR3. The D gene is left open where the match is weak. The size field is filled for only some rows; it gives once, few, many or a size class.

>TRBV4-1|TRBD2|TRBJ2-2|.
TGCGCCAGCAGCCAAATGCGACTAGCGGGCACCGGGGAGCTGTTTTTT
CASSQMRLAGTGELFF
>TRBV6-1|TRBD2|TRBJ2-1|few
TGTGCCGGCGGAGCGGGAGTGTGGAATGAGCAGTTCTTC
CAGGAGVWNEQFF
>TRBV10-3|TRBD2|TRBJ2-1|.
TGTGCCGTAAAGCGGGAGTTGGCAAACAATGAGCAGTTCTTC
CAVKRELANNEQFF
>TRBV5-1|.|TRBJ2-7|few
TGCGCCAGCAGCTTGGTTCGGGACGAGCAGTACTTC
CASSLVRDEQYF
>TRBV29-1|TRBD2|TRBJ2-3|once
TGCAGCGTTCTTCCAGCGGGGGCGGTAGATACGCAGTATTTT
CSVLPAGAVDTQYF
>TRBV4-2|TRBD2|TRBJ2-1|few
TGTGCCAGCAGCCAAGCCGGAGGAGGGACTAGAAATGAGCAGTTCTTC
CASSQAGGGTRNEQFF
>TRBV27|TRBD1|TRBJ2-1|few
TGTGCCAGCAGTTCCGGATGGGGGACAGGGGGGAGTGAGCAGTTCTTC
CASSSGWGTGGSEQFF
>TRBV11-3|.|TRBJ2-7|.
TGTGCCAGCAGCCCGGGTCCCGCCTACGAGCAGTACTTC
CASSPGPAYEQYF
>TRBV28|.|TRBJ2-5|.
TGTGCCTCCAGTCAGGGTCAAGAGACCCAGTACTTC
CASSQGQETQYF
>TRBV5-4|TRBD2|TRBJ2-1|.
TGTGCCAGCAGCTTTCTAGCGGGAGACAGCAATGAGCAGTTCTTC
CASSFLAGDSNEQFF
>TRBV27|.|TRBJ1-1|.
TGTGCCAGCAGTTTCGCAGGGGTGACTGAAGCTTTCTTT
CASSFAGVTEAFF
>TRBV7-9|TRBD1|TRBJ2-2|.
TGTGCCAGCAGCCAGCCCCCGCGGACAGGGGGCTCCGGGGAGCTGTTTTTT
CASSQPPRTGGSGELFF
>TRBV28|.|TRBJ2-1|.
TGTGCCAGCACCCCCCCGGGTTTATCCTACAATGAGCAGTTCTTC
CASTPPGLSYNEQFF
>TRBV5-1|TRBD2|TRBJ2-1|once
TGCGCCAGCAGCTCACCGACTAGCGGCCACAATGAGCAGTTCTTC
CASSSPTSGHNEQFF
>TRBV19|TRBD1|TRBJ1-2|few
TGTGCCAGTATTCCAGCCGGGACAGGGGCCTATGGCTACACCTTC
CASIPAGTGAYGYTF
>TRBV2|.|TRBJ2-5|.
TGTGCCAGCAGTGGTCGGAGGGAGACCCAGTACTTC
CASSGRRETQYF
>TRBV5-6|.|TRBJ2-5|.
TGTGCCAGCAGCTTGGCGGTGAGGGAGTTGGAAATAGAGACCCAGTACTTC
CASSLAVRELEIETQYF
>TRBV5-4|TRBD1|TRBJ2-2|.
TGTGCCAGCAGGAAGACAGGGGGCGCTTTCACCGGGGAGCTGTTTTTT
CASRKTGGAFTGELFF
>TRBV10-2|TRBD2|TRBJ2-5|.
TGCGCCAGCAGTGAGTCCCGCGTGGGAGGGGAGTACTTC
CASSESRVGGEYF
>TRBV5-1|.|TRBJ2-3|.
TGCGCCAGCAGCTATCAAGGGGTCCTCACAGATACGCAGTATTTT
CASSYQGVLTDTQYF
>TRBV7-8|TRBD1|TRBJ2-7|.
TGTGCCAGCAGCCGGATACAGGGGGCCGGGGAGCAGTACTTC
CASSRIQGAGEQYF
>TRBV5-6|TRBD2|TRBJ2-1|few
TGTGCCAGCAGCTCAGTAGCGGGAGGGCGCTACAATGAGCAGTTCTTC
CASSSVAGGRYNEQFF
>TRBV28|TRBD2|TRBJ2-2|.
TGTGCCAGCAGGGGACAGGTGGGACTAGCGGGAGAGTTCACCGGGGAGCTGTTTTTT
CASRGQVGLAGEFTGELFF
>TRBV6-6|.|TRBJ1-1|.
TGTGCCAGCAGTATCCAGGACAGACCAATGGTAGCTGAAGCTTTCTTT
CASSIQDRPMVAEAFF
>TRBV29-1|.|TRBJ2-3|.
TGCAGCGTTGATGGGGCAGGGGAAGGTCGGACAGATACGCAGTATTTT
CSVDGAGEGRTDTQYF
>TRBV11-2|.|TRBJ1-4|.
TGTGCCAGCAGCTTAGGTGGGGGCAATGAAAAACTGTTTTTT
CASSLGGGNEKLFF
>TRBV28|TRBD2|TRBJ2-1|.
TGTGCCAGCAGTTTAGGCGGGAGCTCCTACAATGAGCAGTTCTTC
CASSLGGSSYNEQFF
>TRBV11-2|.|TRBJ2-3|.
TGTGCCAGCAGCGAAGGGACAATTCCCCGGGATACGCAGTATTTT
CASSEGTIPRDTQYF
>TRBV28|TRBD1|TRBJ2-7|once
TGTGCCAGCAGTGACCCACAGGGGGAGAACTACGAGCAGTACTTC
CASSDPQGENYEQYF
>TRBV19|TRBD1|TRBJ2-7|.
TGTGCCAGTAGATCGGACAGGAGCTCCTACGAGCAGTACTTC
CASRSDRSSYEQYF
>TRBV28|.|TRBJ2-1|.
TGTGCCAGCAGTTTAACCGGGAGTTACAATGAGCAGTTCTTC
CASSLTGSYNEQFF
>TRBV11-3|TRBD1|TRBJ2-1|.
TGTGCCAGCAGCGGGCGACAGGGAGAGCAGTTCTTC
CASSGRQGEQFF
>TRBV9|.|TRBJ1-1|.
TGTGCCAGCAGCGCCCGCGGGGGCTTGGACACTGAAGCTTTCTTT
CASSARGGLDTEAFF
>TRBV4-2|TRBD1|TRBJ2-2|few
TGTGCCAGCAGCCAAGGGATCGGACAGGACACCGGGGAGCTGTTTTTT
CASSQGIGQDTGELFF
>TRBV7-9|TRBD2|TRBJ2-7|.
TGTGCCAGCAGCCCCAGGACTAGCGGTCCTTACGAGCAGTACTTC
CASSPRTSGPYEQYF
>TRBV5-5|.|TRBJ1-4|.
TGTGCCAGCAGCCCTCCCTCTTCCGATGAAAAACTGTTTTTT
CASSPPSSDEKLFF
>TRBV28|.|TRBJ2-7|.
TGTGCCAGCAGTTTAGGGGGCAGGGTTGGCGAGCAGTACTTC
CASSLGGRVGEQYF
>TRBV6-6|TRBD1|TRBJ2-3|.
TGTGCCAGCATGACCGGGACAGGGGGTGAAGATACGCAGTATTTT
CASMTGTGGEDTQYF
>TRBV7-2|TRBD1|TRBJ1-2|few
TGTGCCAGCAGCTTAGTCAGGCTCAGGGGGCTGAACTATGGCTACACCTTC
CASSLVRLRGLNYGYTF
>TRBV9|TRBD1|TRBJ1-1|.
TGTGCCAGCAGCGTAGCGGGGACAGGGTCGGACACTGAAGCTTTCTTT
CASSVAGTGSDTEAFF
>TRBV4-1|.|TRBJ2-7|.
TGCGCCAGCAGCCAAGTCTTTGTCTCCTACGAGCAGTACTTC
CASSQVFVSYEQYF
>TRBV7-9|TRBD1|TRBJ2-7|.
TGTGCCAGCAGCTCCTGGACAGGAGTAGCCTACGAGCAGTACTTC
CASSSWTGVAYEQYF
>TRBV15|TRBD1|TRBJ2-5|.
TGTGCCACCCGCCCCTCCGGGACAGCCCGACGAGGGGAGACCCAGTACTTC
CATRPSGTARRGETQYF